This record covers a single TCR beta chain. These data come from a study of blood T cell repertoires in COVID-19. For the study at large: The samples span acute and convalescent COVID-19 from the United States, Italy and Spain.

In the original analysis: Reference gene primer amplification in the assay estimated nucleated cell counts. Libraries were prepared by immunoSEQ multiplex PCR; TCRdb keeps only in-frame clonotypes and omits some of them. V and J calls plus clone size are reproduced from that table; the DNA served to infer D and trimming. The table includes a few hundred thousand clones, 70% to 90% detected once. The CDR3 totals 17 residues. Germline trimming cut 1 base from V and 8 bases from J; bases unmatched to any gene: 10. Germline V lookup: CDR1 KGHSH, CDR2 LQKENI. This clonotype was sampled from a man aged 40-49 years with acute or convalescent COVID-19. Input material: peripheral blood. J is TRBJ1-4 and V is TRBV18; TRBD1 aligns across 10 bases. The CDR3 loop is CASSPRNAGTGEEKLFF. CDR3 in DNA: TGTGCCAGCTCACCACGCAATGCAGGGACAGGGGAAGAAAAACTGTTTTTT.